This T cell receptor (beta chain) was identified during a study of blood T cell repertoires in COVID-19. Study in general: Acute and convalescent COVID-19 specimens originated in the United States, Italy and Spain. PBMCs, B-cell-depleted T cells, or T cells were the source of the cDNA or gDNA that made up the material.

Trimming cost V 4 bases and J 2 bases, with 12 bases left between them. The germline V gene encodes CDR1 SNHLY and CDR2 FYNNEI. The CDR3 sequence is 15 residues long. As handled by the study authors: Amplifying reference gene primers gave estimates of nucleated cell counts. Sequencing was performed with immunoSEQ multiplex PCR; in TCRdb, only in-frame clones are kept and a portion is missing. From that table come the V and J calls and clone size; the DNA was used to work out D and trimming. Here the sample spans 50,000 to 75,000 clones, less than 90% being singletons. Sequences were obtained from peripheral blood. The V and J genes are TRBV2 and TRBJ2-1, with D tentatively TRBD2 (5 bases). This sequence was found in a man at least 80 years old in a cohort sampled during active COVID-19. The CDR3 bases are TGTGCCAGCAGTGTTATGAGCGGACCCTACAATGAGCAGTTCTTC. It codes for CASSVMSGPYNEQFF.